This paragraph reports one T cell receptor (beta chain). As yet, its antigen is unknown. These data belong to a study of T cell responses to AZD1222 COVID-19 vaccine. At the level of the study: Recipients boosted at about 4 weeks or about 12 weeks are pooled.

TCRdb's copy holds only in-frame clones and misses some; the assay was immunoSEQ multiplex PCR. The sample lists approximately 80,000 clones, 85% to 90% seen once, with 30% to 35% in the top ten. This CDR3 is 16 amino acids long. The junction had 7 bases not matched to a gene; V was cut back by 1 base and J by 3 bases. The germline gives CDR1 MDHEN, CDR2 SYDVKM. General study findings and limits: Females made up more of the donors, who were largely white British, and clonal diversity may have come out too low. Spike-specific TCR breadth and depth were elevated following two AZD1222 doses. Targets within unmutated variant regions were reportedly found for nearly half of spike-specific TCRs.

The V gene is TRBV28, the J gene TRBJ2-3; 7 bases line up with TRBD1. The material sequenced was peripheral blood, taken on day 0 of AZD1222 vaccination. This TCR derives from an adult in good health. The CDR3 here is CASSLLRAGGTDTQYF. Here the CDR3 DNA reads TGTGCCAGCAGTTTATTGAGGGCAGGGGGTACAGATACGCAGTATTTT.